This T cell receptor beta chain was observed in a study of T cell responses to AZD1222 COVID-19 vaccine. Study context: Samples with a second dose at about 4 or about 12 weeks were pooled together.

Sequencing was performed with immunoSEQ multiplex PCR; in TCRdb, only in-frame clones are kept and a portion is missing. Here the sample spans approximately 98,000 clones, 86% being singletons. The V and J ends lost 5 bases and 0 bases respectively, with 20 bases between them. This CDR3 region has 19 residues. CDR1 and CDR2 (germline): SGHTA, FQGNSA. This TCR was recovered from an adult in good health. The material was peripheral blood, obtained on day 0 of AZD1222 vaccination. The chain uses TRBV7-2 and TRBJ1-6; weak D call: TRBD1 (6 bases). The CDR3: CASSPARDTWSSYNSPLHF. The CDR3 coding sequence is TGTGCCAGCAGCCCCGCTCGGGACACCTGGAGCTCCTATAATTCACCCCTCCACTTT.